Each of the 25 T cell receptor beta chains below was sequenced from the same sample in a study of blood T cell repertoires in COVID-19. The data were produced by immunoSEQ multiplex PCR, yet TCRdb's version contains in-frame clones alone and is incomplete. The table records 95,000 to 130,000 clones, about 80% of them present only once. Sequenced input: peripheral blood. These receptors originate from an older man with active or convalescent COVID-19.

V gene TRBV28 combines with J gene TRBJ1-6; D is unresolved. V gave up 4 bases and J gave up 0 bases, with 7 bases separating them. The V gene's germline CDR1 is MDHEN and CDR2 SYDVKM. The CDR3 is made up of 15 amino acids. Here the CDR3 reads CASSSTSSYNSPLHF. As DNA, the CDR3 is TGTGCCAGCAGTTCCACTAGCTCCTATAATTCACCCCTCCACTTT.

This clone showed up just a few times. V usage is TRBV4-1 and J usage is TRBJ1-3; TRBD1 matches 7 bases. The CDR3 consists of 17 residues. Trimming took 0 bases from V and 0 from J; bases not matched to a gene: 5. Germline V gene lookup returns CDR1 MGHRA and CDR2 YSYEKL. The CDR3 nucleotides read TGCGCCAGCAGCCAAGAAGGGGGCCGATACTCTGGAAACACCATATATTTT. Protein: CASSQEGGRYSGNTIYF.

This sequence joins TRBV6-2 or TRBV6-3 and TRBJ2-7; 7 bases are a match to TRBD1. The CDR3 is 16 residues long. The junction had 14 bases not matched to a gene; V was cut back by 5 bases and J by 4 bases. Germline-derived CDR1 and CDR2 are MNHEY and SVGEGT. CDR3 sequence reads: CASSATGTVGRYEQYF. In nucleotides, the CDR3 is TGTGCCAGCAGTGCAACGGGGACAGTGGGCCGTTACGAGCAGTACTTC.

J is TRBJ2-7 and V is TRBV30; D call uncertain. Per the germline V gene, CDR1 is GTSNPN and CDR2 is SVGIG (reference sequence). V lost 7 bases to trimming and J lost 1 base, with 14 bases between them. This CDR3 has 13 amino acids. DNA for the CDR3: TGTGCCTTTTTATCGGCTAGTTCCTACGAGCAGTACTTC. It codes for CAFLSASSYEQYF.

V usage is TRBV21-1 and J usage is TRBJ1-2; the table gives TRBD1 as D, unverified against the DNA. TRBV21-1 is flagged as a pseudogene. This CDR3 is built from 18 residues. This CDR3 is CASSRTQVGTGGHYGYTF. DNA of the CDR3: TGTGCCAGCAGTCGTACTCAGGTCGGGACAGGGGGCCACTATGGCTACACCTTC.

The chain carries TRBV5-1 and TRBJ1-2; tentatively, D is TRBD1 (6 bases). CDR3 length equals 14 residues. With 2 bases removed from V and 2 bases from J, the gap between germline ends came to 10 bases. Germline CDR1 is SGHRS and CDR2 is YFSETQ. The chain's CDR3 is CASSLQGSNYGYTF. The CDR3 DNA sequence: TGCGCCAGCAGCTTACAGGGTTCCAACTATGGCTACACCTTC.

CDR3 sequence (DNA): TGTGCCAGCATCGAGAGGATGAACACTGAAGCTTTCTTT. Translation: CASIERMNTEAFF. This sequence joins TRBV12-3 or TRBV12-4 and TRBJ1-1; no firm D call. V lost 7 bases and J lost 0, with 9 bases in between. The CDR3 has 13 amino acids.

V usage is TRBV9 and J usage is TRBJ2-3, with D possibly matching TRBD1 (6 bases). The V end was cut by 1 base, the J end by 1 base, with 10 bases between. There are 15 residues in the CDR3. Germline V CDR1 and CDR2: SGDLS, YYNGEE. The chain's CDR3 is CASSVQGLRTDTQYF. In DNA form, the CDR3 reads TGTGCCAGCAGCGTACAGGGGCTACGCACAGATACGCAGTATTTT.

CDR3 DNA: TGTGCCAGCAGCGTAGGGTTTGAGCGGGCCCGGCAAGAGACCCAGTACTTC. Its translation: CASSVGFERARQETQYF. The V call is TRBV9, the J call TRBJ2-5; D may be TRBD2 (6 bases). This CDR3 has 17 amino acids. The ends were cut back, 0 bases at V and 2 bases at J, with 17 bases in the middle. Germline values: CDR1 SGDLS, CDR2 YYNGEE.

This sequence joins TRBV6-5 and TRBJ2-3; 8 positions agree with TRBD2. V lost 6 bases, J lost 3 bases, and 5 bases stayed unmatched. The CDR3 extends over 14 amino acids. Per the germline V gene, CDR1 is MNHEY and CDR2 is SVGAGI. This CDR3 reads CASRSAGGTDTQYF. The CDR3 bases are TGTGCCAGCAGGTCGGCGGGGGGAACAGATACGCAGTATTTT.

This chain links TRBV28 with TRBJ2-3; TRBD1 matches 10 bases. Germline V CDR1 and CDR2: MDHEN, SYDVKM. This CDR3 is built from 15 residues. The trim removed 5 bases at V and 2 bases at J, leaving 4 bases unmatched. The CDR3 reads CASSVGTGATDTQYF. Written as DNA, the CDR3 is TGTGCCAGCAGTGTAGGGACAGGGGCCACAGATACGCAGTATTTT.

In DNA form, the CDR3 reads TGTGCCAGCTCACCATTCGCAGGGGGTTATGAAAAACTGTTTTTT. Protein: CASSPFAGGYEKLFF. The V gene is TRBV18, the J gene TRBJ1-4; 7 positions match TRBD1. Germline values: CDR1 KGHSH, CDR2 LQKENI. The length of the CDR3 is 15 residues. V lost 2 bases to trimming and J lost 6 bases; unmatched junction nucleotides: 6. The whole variable domain, filled in from reference TRBV18 and TRBJ1-4, reads NAGVMQNPRHLVRRRGQEARLRCSPMKGHSHVYWYRQLPEEGLKFMVYLQKENIIDESGMPKERFSAEFPKEGPSILRIQQVVRGDSAAYFCASSPFAGGYEKLFFGSGTQLSVL.

The chain uses TRBV9 and TRBJ1-2; D perhaps matches TRBD1 (6 bases). Per the germline V gene, CDR1 is SGDLS and CDR2 is YYNGEE. The CDR3 is made up of 15 amino acids. Trimming removed 2 bases at V and 4 bases at J, with 15 bases between. The CDR3 sequence is CASSVSPGASYGYTF. DNA for the CDR3: TGTGCCAGCAGCGTTTCACCAGGGGCATCCTATGGCTACACCTTC.

The chain is built from TRBV20-1 and TRBJ2-3; 9 nucleotides align to TRBD2. The CDR3 extends over 16 amino acids. The germline V gene encodes CDR1 DFQATT and CDR2 SNEGSKA (reference sequence). Trimming removed 3 bases from V and 0 bases from J; junction bases left unmatched: 7. The CDR3, as DNA: TGCAGTGCTAGTTTGCTAGCGGGATCTAGCACAGATACGCAGTATTTT. As protein: CSASLLAGSSTDTQYF.

The chain carries TRBV20-1 and TRBJ2-5, with no clear D. The CDR3 covers 11 residues. Trimming took 3 bases from V and 8 from J, leaving 10 bases between them. Germline values: CDR1 DFQATT, CDR2 SNEGSKA (reference sequence). The CDR3 spells CSARSGETQYF. Written as DNA, the CDR3 is TGCAGTGCTAGGTCCGGTGAAACCCAGTACTTC.

The chain is built from TRBV5-6 and TRBJ2-3; a possible D gene is TRBD1 (5 bases). The length of the CDR3 is 15 residues. V lost 7 bases, J lost 7 bases, and 22 bases lay in between. CDR1 is SGHDT, CDR2 YYEEEE, per germline. DNA of the CDR3: TGTGCCAGCGCGCTAGGGGCTAAGAGGAGTAATACGCAGTATTTT. Translation: CASALGAKRSNTQYF.

The chain joins TRBV18 to TRBJ1-1; D call uncertain. The length of the CDR3 is 13 residues. V lost 3 bases, J lost 0 bases, and 5 bases lay in between. Germline assignment: CDR1 KGHSH and CDR2 LQKENI. In DNA form, the CDR3 reads TGTGCCAGCTCACCTACATTGAACACTGAAGCTTTCTTT. Its protein product is CASSPTLNTEAFF.

The chain links TRBV24-1 to TRBJ2-7; the match to TRBD2 covers 8 bases. CDR1 is KGHDR and CDR2 is SFDVKD in the germline V gene. With 3 bases clipped from V and 5 bases from J, the junction kept 8 bases outside the gene matches. This CDR3 contains 15 residues. The DNA of the CDR3 is TGTGCCACCAGTGATCCGGCGGCGGGAGGCGACGAGCAGTACTTC. Residues: CATSDPAAGGDEQYF.

The CDR3 nucleotides are TGTGCCAGCTCACCACCGCGGGGTTTTTCTGGAAACACCATATATTTT. Its protein is CASSPPRGFSGNTIYF. This chain joins TRBV18 and TRBJ1-3; unclear D gene. There are 16 residues in the CDR3. V lost 0 bases and J 1 base, leaving 10 bases between the germline ends. Germline V gene sequence: CDR1 KGHSH, CDR2 LQKENI.

J is TRBJ2-1 and V is TRBV11-2; TRBD2 aligns across 8 bases. In germline, CDR1 is SGHAT, CDR2 FQNNGV. J gave up 1 base and V 6 bases, and 5 bases lay outside the gene matches. The CDR3 spans 15 residues. The CDR3 is CASRRLASSYNEQFF. Written as DNA, the CDR3 is TGTGCCAGCAGAAGACTAGCGTCTTCCTACAATGAGCAGTTCTTC. Complete variable domain (other parts from reference TRBV11-2 and TRBJ2-1): EAGVAQSPRYKIIEKRQSVAFWCNPISGHATLYWYQQILGQGPKLLIQFQNNGVVDDSQLPKDRFSAERLKGVDSTLKIQPAKLEDSAVYLCASRRLASSYNEQFFGPGTRLTVL.

This clone was detected only once. The chain joins TRBV6-5 to TRBJ2-5; 7 positions agree with TRBD2. V was pared by 8 bases and J by 3 bases, with 6 bases of the junction left unmatched. CDR1 and CDR2 from the germline V gene are MNHEY and SVGAGI. This CDR3 spans 13 amino acids. The CDR3 DNA reads as TGTGCCAGCTCGCCGGGACTAAAAGAGACCCAGTACTTC. It yields the protein CASSPGLKETQYF.

Written as DNA, the CDR3 is TGTGCCAGCCAATCCTTACAGGAAGCCTACTATAATTCACCCCTCCACTTT. This codes for CASQSLQEAYYNSPLHF. The chain couples TRBV19 to TRBJ1-6, with TRBD1 as a possible D gene (5 bases). Looked up from germline, CDR1 is LNHDA and CDR2 is SQIVND (reference sequence). Trimming shortened V by 9 bases and J by 3 bases, and 21 bases separated the two germline ends. This CDR3 is 17 amino acids long.

J is TRBJ2-7 and V is TRBV7-2, with 8 bases fitting TRBD1. The germline V gene encodes CDR1 SGHTA and CDR2 FQGNSA. V lost 6 bases to trimming and J lost 0 bases; unmatched junction nucleotides: 4. The CDR3 has 14 amino acids. The CDR3: CASRETGGSYEQYF. CDR3 nucleotide sequence: TGTGCCAGCAGGGAAACAGGGGGCTCCTACGAGCAGTACTTC.

The rearrangement uses TRBV7-6 and TRBJ1-6, with D tentatively TRBD1 (6 bases). V was cut by 5 bases and J by 8 bases, with 13 bases left in between. The CDR3 sequence is 14 residues long. Germline values: CDR1 SGHVS, CDR2 FNYEAQ. For the CDR3, the DNA is TGTGCCAGCAGCCCCACAGGGAGGGATTCACCCCTCCACTTT. This encodes CASSPTGRDSPLHF.

This clone has only one observation. The gene calls are TRBV21-1 and TRBJ1-3; no check of the table's D call, TRBD1, against the DNA was made. TRBV21-1 is designated a pseudogene. The CDR3 length is 13 residues. The CDR3 loop reads CASSKVASHTIYF. CDR3 DNA sequence: TGTGCCAGCAGCAAAGTTGCCAGTCACACCATATATTTT.